This T cell receptor (beta chain) was sequenced in a study of metastatic and nonmetastatic thyroid tumors (dated by TCRdb to the early 2020s). Context from the whole study: The researchers compared repertoires between peripheral blood samples and tumor or nodule tissue samples from patients with malignant or benign thyroid disease. The paper's findings and limits, for the study overall: In both blood and tumor samples, malignant tumors were reported to have significantly higher TCR beta diversity than benign nodules.

No patient had received any treatment before thyroid surgery. Using T-cell receptor beta sequencing, the researchers looked back retrospectively at clinical samples from patients, gathered between about 2012 and 2019. This clone was recorded many times. Its antigen remains undetermined. The sample holds no much larger clone one base away, and base qualities are not on file. The library came from PCR. TCRdb lists the instrument as Illumina HiSeq 4000. High-throughput sequencing was used to profile the TCR beta-chain CDR3 region of each patient. Under the source paper's analysis protocol: Drawing on CDR3 differences between clinicopathological groups, the researchers built a classifier meant to tell apart patients with distant-metastatic papillary thyroid cancer. Repertoire diversity was assessed with the Shannon index, and tumor-blood repertoire similarity with the Morisita-Horn index. The public reads were quality trimmed at Q25 with fastp and then assembled into clones with MiXCR by TCRdb, keeping productive beta chains. It is TCRdb's table, rather than the study itself, that gives the V and J calls and clone size. The sample profile shows roughly 30,000 clones; less than 30% of them were found once. Jointly, the top ten make up less than 15% of the sample.

The specimen was blood. The sequence was collected from a female donor with papillary thyroid cancer or a benign thyroid nodule (not recorded which). Some clones in this sample may be carry-over from other donors' samples.

The nucleotides are TGTGCCAGCAGTCCAGCGGGAGGCGGCAATGAGCAGTTCTTC. This translates into CASSPAGGGNEQFF. The sequence is built from TRBV28 and TRBJ2-1; 9 junctional bases match TRBD2. Including cysteine and phenylalanine, the CDR3 has 14 amino acids. The DNA shown is the 42-base CDR3, in frame from base 1. V ends up 5 bases short and J 6 bases short, with an unmatched junction base count of 5. Based on the germline V gene, the CDR1 and CDR2 sequences are MDHEN and SYDVKM. With all but the CDR3 taken from the reference TRBV28 and TRBJ2-1 genes, the full variable domain is: DVKVTQSSRYLVKRTGEKVFLECVQDMDHENMFWYRQDPGLGLRLIYFSYDVKMKEKGDIPEGYSVSREKKERFSLILESASTNQTSMYLCASSPAGGGNEQFFGPGTRLTVL.